This T cell receptor beta chain emerged from a study of blood T cell repertoires in COVID-19. There are 16 residues in the CDR3. Germline V gives CDR1 MGHDK, CDR2 SYGVNS. The J segment lost 3 bases and the V segment lost 5 bases, leaving 11 bases of the junction unmatched. Libraries were prepared by immunoSEQ multiplex PCR; TCRdb keeps only in-frame clonotypes and omits some of them. Among a few hundred thousand clones listed, about 90% were seen once. V gene TRBV25-1 combines with J gene TRBJ2-3; the match to TRBD1 covers 7 bases. The specimen was PBMCs or T cells enriched from blood (not recorded which). The source of this sequence is a woman in her twenties or thirties who had recovered from COVID-19. CDR3 amino acids: CASSPRQGVVTDTQYF. DNA for the CDR3: TGTGCCAGCAGTCCCCGCCAGGGGGTCGTGACAGATACGCAGTATTTT.